This T cell receptor beta chain emerged from a study of blood T cell repertoires in COVID-19. Study at large: Sites in the United States, Italy and Spain provided acute and convalescent COVID-19 samples. PBMCs, B-cell-depleted T cells, or T cells provided the cDNA or gDNA that made up the material.

Assay used: immunoSEQ multiplex PCR; TCRdb lists only in-frame clones, some missing. Counted here are 250,000 to 350,000 clones, 90% occurring once; the ten biggest clones make up around 1.7%. The germline gives CDR1 ENHRY, CDR2 SYGVKD. V shed 4 bases and J shed 6 bases, with 10 bases lying between them. The CDR3 runs 12 residues. Sequenced input: PBMCs or T cells enriched from blood (not recorded which). The rearrangement joins TRBV10-3 to TRBJ2-7; D unclear. The TCR comes from a woman aged 18-35 years with acute COVID-19. CDR3 bases: TGTGCCATCAGTGGTGGTCTCGGCGAGCAGTACTTC. It encodes CAISGGLGEQYF.